Each of the 4 T cell receptor beta chains below was sequenced from the same sample in a study of blood T cells in healthy people across ages. Alongside a J-beta primer mix, a sample-barcoded 5' primer served in a second PCR lasting about 7 to 12 cycles. TCRdb processed the 5' RACE reads anew with MiXCR; each CDR3 protein has one entry. The sample has around 620,000 distinct CDR3 sequences, 25% to 30% seen once. Sequenced material: blood. These receptor sequences come from a woman aged 65 to 85 in good health.

CDR3 sequence: CASSNPSGRVKKEFF. CDR3 coding DNA: TGTGCCAGCAGTAACCCTAGCGGTAGAGTCAAGAAGGAGTTCTTC. This chain connects TRBV2 to TRBJ2-1; TRBD2 aligns across 7 bases. This CDR3 contains 15 residues. CDR1 and CDR2 from the germline V gene are SNHLY and FYNNEI. The V gene end was trimmed by 5 bases and the J gene end by 14 bases; junction bases not matched to a gene: 18. The entire variable domain, with the rest obtained from reference TRBV2 and TRBJ2-1, is as follows: EPEVTQTPSHQVTQMGQEVILRCVPISNHLYFYWYRQILGQKVEFLVSFYNNEISEKSEIFDDQFSVERPDGSNFTLKIRSTKLEDSAMYFCASSNPSGRVKKEFFGPGTRLTVL.

The chain couples TRBV9 to TRBJ1-3; D gene ambiguous. From germline, CDR1 is SGDLS and CDR2 YYNGEE. V was trimmed by 0 bases and J by 8 bases, leaving 6 bases between them. The CDR3 sequence is 12 residues long. CDR3 nucleotides: TGTGCCAGCAGCGTAGATCTGGACACCATATATTTT. Amino acids: CASSVDLDTIYF.

This chain links TRBV6-2 or TRBV6-3 with TRBJ2-5; 10 bases match TRBD2. The CDR3 has 17 residues. The germline V gene encodes CDR1 MNHEY and CDR2 SVGEGT. Trimming took 0 bases from V and 4 from J; bases not matched to a gene: 8. The CDR3 DNA sequence: TGTGCCAGCAGTTACTCGGAGACTAGCGGGCTAAGAGAGACCCAGTACTTC. Protein product: CASSYSETSGLRETQYF.

This chain connects TRBV6-2 or TRBV6-3 to TRBJ2-5, with TRBD1 identical over 8 bases. The CDR3 spans 11 residues. V shed 11 bases, J shed 4 bases, and the junction held 3 bases outside the gene matches. Looked up from germline, CDR1 is MNHEY and CDR2 is SVGEGT. Written as DNA, the CDR3 is TGTGCCGGAGGACAGGGAGAGACCCAGTACTTC. This encodes CAGGQGETQYF.